One and the same sample provided the 31 T cell receptor beta chains below, sequenced in a study of blood T cell repertoires in COVID-19. The assay was immunoSEQ multiplex PCR, and TCRdb's table has in-frame clones only and misses some. The sample lists around 76,000 clones, about 83% occurring once. The source material was peripheral blood. These receptors all stem from a man younger than 45 with COVID-19, enrolled during active disease.

The gene calls are TRBV30 and TRBJ2-1; the D gene is possibly TRBD2 (6 bases). CDR3 size: 15 residues. Trimming cost V 3 bases and J 5 bases, with 17 bases left between them. Germline V gene sequence: CDR1 GTSNPN, CDR2 SVGIG (reference sequence). This CDR3 reads CAWRALAYSDNEQFF. The CDR3 DNA reads as TGTGCCTGGAGGGCTCTAGCGTATTCTGACAATGAGCAGTTCTTC. Variable domain in full (rest from reference TRBV30 and TRBJ2-1): SQTIHQWPATLVQPVGSPLSLECTVEGTSNPNLYWYRQAAGRGLQLLFYSVGIGQISSEVPQNLSASRPQDRQFILSSKKLLLSDSGFYLCAWRALAYSDNEQFFGPGTRLTVL.

This chain joins TRBV19 and TRBJ1-2, with 9 bases lining up with TRBD1. CDR1 and CDR2 from the germline V gene are LNHDA and SQIVND (reference sequence). The CDR3 is 15 amino acids. Trimming cost V 6 bases and J 3 bases; bases outside gene matches: 8. The CDR3 here is CASSDRGRGDYGYTF. CDR3 DNA: TGTGCCAGTAGCGACAGGGGGAGAGGGGACTATGGCTACACCTTC.

The V gene is TRBV2, the J gene TRBJ1-6, with TRBD1 matching 7 bases. The length of the CDR3 is 15 residues. Germline V gives CDR1 SNHLY, CDR2 FYNNEI. The V gene end was trimmed by 5 bases and the J gene end by 7 bases; junction bases not matched to a gene: 8. The DNA for the CDR3 is TGTGCCAGCAGTCGGGACAGACCCCGGAATTCACCCCTCCACTTT. Protein product: CASSRDRPRNSPLHF.

This clone was counted a single time. The chain combines TRBV11-2 with TRBJ1-2; tentatively, D is TRBD1 (5 bases). The germline gives CDR1 SGHAT, CDR2 FQNNGV. This CDR3 spans 14 amino acids. Trimming took off 6 bases at V and 1 base at J, with 12 bases between the two ends. The CDR3 region is CASRGGDFNYGYTF. CDR3 bases: TGTGCCAGCAGGGGTGGGGACTTTAACTATGGCTACACCTTC.

The chain has TRBV10-3 and TRBJ2-1; TRBD1 aligns across 7 bases. Germline CDR1 ENHRY, CDR2 SYGVKD. This CDR3 is built from 15 residues. V lost 2 bases and J lost 5; bases outside the gene matches: 6. The chain's CDR3 is CAISEPGQPNNEQFF. The CDR3 DNA reads TGTGCCATCAGTGAGCCGGGACAGCCCAACAATGAGCAGTTCTTC.

This chain links TRBV29-1 with TRBJ1-1, with no clear D. Germline values: CDR1 SQVTM, CDR2 ANQGSEA. The CDR3 is made up of 12 amino acids. This CDR3 reads CTLGEGSHEAFF. The CDR3 DNA is TGCACTCTAGGAGAAGGCAGCCACGAAGCTTTCTTT.

CDR3 sequence: CASSFMRADSTNEKLFF. CDR3 in DNA: TGTGCCAGCAGCTTTATGAGGGCAGACTCAACTAATGAAAAACTGTTTTTT. The gene calls are TRBV11-2 and TRBJ1-4; D not certain. CDR3 length: 17 amino acids. Germline CDR1 is SGHAT and CDR2 is FQNNGV. The V gene lost 3 bases and the J gene lost 0 bases, with 14 bases spanning the gap. Drawing the rest from reference TRBV11-2 and TRBJ1-4, the complete variable domain is EAGVAQSPRYKIIEKRQSVAFWCNPISGHATLYWYQQILGQGPKLLIQFQNNGVVDDSQLPKDRFSAERLKGVDSTLKIQPAKLEDSAVYLCASSFMRADSTNEKLFFGSGTQLSVL.

This clone turned up a few times. The chain uses TRBV7-9 and TRBJ1-5, with TRBD1 as a possible D gene (5 bases). The germline gives CDR1 SEHNR, CDR2 FQNEAQ (reference sequence). The CDR3 extends over 15 amino acids. V was pared by 1 base and J by 4 bases, with 11 bases between. CDR3 amino acids: CASSLGSGQNQPQHF. CDR3 nucleotides: TGTGCCAGCAGCTTAGGCTCAGGGCAAAATCAGCCCCAGCATTTT.

The V call is TRBV18, the J call TRBJ2-7; no firm D call. Germline V gene sequence: CDR1 KGHSH, CDR2 LQKENI. Deletions cut 2 bases from V and 1 base from J, with 12 bases between. The length of the CDR3 is 15 residues. This CDR3 reads CASSPSWAGSYEQYF. The CDR3 bases are TGTGCCAGCTCACCATCGTGGGCAGGATCCTACGAGCAGTACTTC.

The rearrangement links TRBV4-3 to TRBJ2-6; possibly TRBD1 for D (5 bases). Germline CDR1 is LGHNA and CDR2 is YSLEER. This CDR3 is built from 19 residues. V gave up 0 bases and J gave up 0 bases, with 15 bases separating them. The CDR3 nucleotides are TGCGCCAGCAGCCAAGATTATAGTAGGACAAGCTCTGGGGCCAACGTCCTGACTTTC. Encoded protein: CASSQDYSRTSSGANVLTF.

The chain joins TRBV9 to TRBJ1-5; D might be TRBD1 (5 bases). This CDR3 is 15 amino acids long. Germline CDR1 is SGDLS and CDR2 is YYNGEE. V was clipped by 2 bases and J by 2 bases, with 11 bases between them. For the CDR3, the DNA is TGTGCCAGCAGCGTCTCAGGGAACGGCAATCAGCCCCAGCATTTT. It codes for CASSVSGNGNQPQHF.

The chain recombines TRBV19 with TRBJ1-2; maybe TRBD1 (6 bases). The CDR3 sequence is 16 residues long. The V and J ends lost 3 bases and 2 bases respectively, with 16 bases between them. Germline V gene sequence: CDR1 LNHDA, CDR2 SQIVND (reference sequence). For the CDR3, the DNA is TGTGCCAGTAGTATCGATACGACAGGCGGGAACTATGGCTACACCTTC. It yields the protein CASSIDTTGGNYGYTF.

This chain connects TRBV11-2 to TRBJ1-2, with D perhaps TRBD1 (6 bases). There are 13 residues in the CDR3. Trimming removed 3 bases from V and 8 bases from J, with 13 bases in between. The germline V gene encodes CDR1 SGHAT and CDR2 FQNNGV. The CDR3: CASSFPGGRGYTF. The CDR3 DNA reads TGTGCCAGCAGCTTTCCGGGGGGCAGGGGCTACACCTTC.

This clone was seen only a few times. The chain is built from TRBV2 and TRBJ1-2, with D perhaps TRBD1 (5 bases). V dropped 6 bases and J dropped 4 bases, with 12 bases sitting between them. The CDR3 spans 13 residues. The V gene's germline CDR1 is SNHLY and CDR2 FYNNEI. CDR3 protein: CASREDTGYGYTF. The CDR3 DNA sequence: TGTGCCAGCAGAGAGGACACCGGCTATGGCTACACCTTC.

J is TRBJ2-1 and V is TRBV24-1; TRBD2 matches at 11 bases. V lost 3 bases and J lost 2; bases outside the gene matches: 5. CDR3 length: 17 amino acids. The germline gives CDR1 KGHDR, CDR2 SFDVKD. The chain's CDR3 is CATSDPGTSGTYNEQFF. In DNA form, the CDR3 reads TGTGCCACCAGTGATCCGGGGACTAGCGGTACCTACAATGAGCAGTTCTTC.

The chain has TRBV6-4 and TRBJ2-6; TRBD2 might be the D (6 bases). This CDR3 has 16 residues. V gave up 0 bases and J gave up 0 bases, with 6 bases separating them. Germline V lookup: CDR1 MRHNA, CDR2 SNTAGT. This chain's CDR3 is CASSDSSGSGANVLTF. The CDR3 DNA sequence: TGTGCCAGCAGTGACTCTAGCGGCTCTGGGGCCAACGTCCTGACTTTC.

The chain links TRBV10-3 to TRBJ2-2, with no clear D. The CDR3 loop spans 15 amino acids. Germline CDR1 reads ENHRY; CDR2 reads SYGVKD. V gave up 4 bases and J gave up 0 bases, with 9 bases separating them. The CDR3: CAISVVSANTGELFF. CDR3 nucleotides: TGTGCCATCAGTGTCGTCAGCGCGAACACCGGGGAGCTGTTTTTT.

The chain links TRBV18 to TRBJ2-1; the D is unclear. The CDR3 has 12 amino acids. The V gene's germline CDR1 is KGHSH and CDR2 LQKENI. V was pared by 7 bases and J by 9 bases, with 13 bases between. The chain's CDR3 is CASYLPPGEQFF. Written as DNA, the CDR3 is TGTGCCAGCTATCTGCCCCCCGGTGAGCAGTTCTTC.

In its sample, this clone was seen a few times. The V gene is TRBV19, the J gene TRBJ1-1; D remains unclear. The length of the CDR3 is 13 residues. Trimming pared 1 base from V and 0 bases from J, leaving 3 bases between. Germline V lookup: CDR1 LNHDA, CDR2 SQIVND (reference sequence). The CDR3 loop reads CASSIAVNTEAFF. CDR3 DNA sequence: TGTGCCAGTAGTATAGCGGTGAACACTGAAGCTTTCTTT.

The chain employs TRBV4-2 and TRBJ2-5, with 8 bases fitting TRBD2. Per the germline V gene, CDR1 is LGHNA and CDR2 is YNFKEQ. V lost 0 bases to trimming and J lost 5 bases; unmatched junction nucleotides: 5. This CDR3 has 15 residues. In nucleotides, the CDR3 is TGTGCCAGCAGCCAAGAGATCCGCGGGAGGGAGACCCAGTACTTC. The encoded protein is CASSQEIRGRETQYF.

This chain links TRBV7-9 with TRBJ1-5, with 9 bases fitting TRBD1. The CDR3 totals 15 residues. V lost 3 bases to trimming and J lost 6 bases; unmatched junction nucleotides: 6. Germline V gene lookup returns CDR1 SEHNR and CDR2 FQNEAQ (reference sequence). The CDR3 loop reads CASSFSDRGFQPQHF. CDR3 sequence (DNA): TGTGCCAGCAGCTTTTCGGACAGGGGTTTTCAGCCCCAGCATTTT.

This clone came up a few times. The chain joins TRBV2 to TRBJ2-1; possible D gene TRBD2, 6 bases. V shed 3 bases and J shed 9 bases, with 9 bases lying between them. Germline CDR1 reads SNHLY; CDR2 reads FYNNEI. The CDR3 has 12 amino acids. CDR3 loop: CASSEEGSEQFF. CDR3 in DNA: TGTGCCAGCAGTGAGGAGGGAAGTGAGCAGTTCTTC.

The rearrangement uses TRBV7-8 and TRBJ1-1; TRBD1 might be the D (6 bases). The CDR3 runs 15 residues. Germline-derived CDR1 and CDR2 are SGHVS and FQNEAQ. The V end was cut by 5 bases, the J end by 1 base, with 14 bases between. The CDR3 protein is CASSPKPQGNTEAFF. The CDR3 DNA follows: TGTGCCAGCAGCCCAAAACCACAGGGGAACACTGAAGCTTTCTTT.

The chain combines TRBV5-4 with TRBJ2-3; 11 bases are a match to TRBD1. V was pared by 4 bases and J by 6 bases, with 4 bases of the junction left unmatched. Germline assignment: CDR1 SGHNT and CDR2 YYREEE (reference sequence). This CDR3 comprises 14 residues. The CDR3 bases are TGTGCCAGCAGCCTGGGGACAGGGGGGGATACGCAGTATTTT. Translation gives CASSLGTGGDTQYF. The whole variable domain, filled in from reference TRBV5-4 and TRBJ2-3, reads ETGVTQSPTHLIKTRGQQVTLRCSSQSGHNTVSWYQQALGQGPQFIFQYYREEENGRGNFPPRFSGLQFPNYSSELNVNALELDDSALYLCASSLGTGGDTQYFGPGTRLTVL.

The chain employs TRBV2 and TRBJ1-1; no firm D call. V was cut by 4 bases and J by 5 bases, with 8 bases left in between. Germline lookup yields CDR1 SNHLY and CDR2 FYNNEI. The CDR3 has 12 amino acids. The CDR3 loop reads CASSGGGTEAFF. CDR3 sequence (DNA): TGTGCCAGCAGTGGAGGCGGGACTGAAGCTTTCTTT.

The chain carries TRBV11-1 and TRBJ2-3; possible D gene TRBD2, 5 bases. Germline values: CDR1 SGHAT, CDR2 FQDESV (reference sequence). This CDR3 region has 12 residues. With 9 bases removed from V and 7 bases from J, the gap between germline ends came to 14 bases. CDR3 residues: CASSPPGNTQYF. The DNA of the CDR3 is TGTGCCAGTTCGCCACCGGGAAATACGCAGTATTTT.

This clone was recorded only once. This chain joins TRBV10-3 and TRBJ2-1; 9 bases are a match to TRBD2. CDR1 and CDR2 from the germline V gene are ENHRY and SYGVKD. V lost 2 bases and J lost 3; bases outside the gene matches: 5. CDR3 length equals 16 residues. The CDR3 coding sequence is TGTGCCATCAGTGAGATCGCTAGCGGGAACTACAATGAGCAGTTCTTC. Residues: CAISEIASGNYNEQFF.

The count of this clone is one. The CDR3 loop is CASSPRRTSGSRDTQYF. The CDR3 DNA follows: TGTGCCAGCAGCCCTAGAAGGACTAGCGGGAGTAGGGATACGCAGTATTTT. J is TRBJ2-3 and V is TRBV3-1 (or the pseudogene TRBV3-2); 13 nucleotides align to TRBD2. Germline V lookup: CDR1 LGHDT, CDR2 YNNKEL (reference sequence). This CDR3 has 17 residues. V trimming: 4 bases; J trimming: 6 bases; junction bases outside the gene matches: 10.

The J gene is TRBJ2-7, the V gene TRBV12-3 or TRBV12-4; tentatively, D is TRBD2 (6 bases). V dropped 7 bases and J dropped 5 bases, with 15 bases sitting between them. The CDR3 contains 13 residues. The CDR3 coding sequence is TGTGCCAGCACTCCGGGACTGATGAACGAGCAGTACTTC. This gives the protein CASTPGLMNEQYF.

This clone was seen a single time. This chain joins TRBV12-3 or TRBV12-4 and TRBJ1-1; D remains ambiguous. The CDR3 is 12 amino acids. V lost 6 bases to trimming and J lost 5 bases, with 10 bases between them. The CDR3 spells CASSRGLTEAFF. The CDR3 coding sequence is TGTGCCAGCAGCCGCGGATTGACTGAAGCTTTCTTT.

The rearrangement uses TRBV3-1 (or the pseudogene TRBV3-2) and TRBJ2-1; unclear D gene. V was trimmed by 0 bases and J by 6 bases, leaving 6 bases between them. Germline V CDR1 and CDR2: LGHDT, YNNKEL (reference sequence). The CDR3 sequence is 13 residues long. CDR3 residues: CASSQDTSNEQFF. The CDR3 coding sequence is TGTGCCAGCAGCCAAGATACCAGCAATGAGCAGTTCTTC.